The source of this T cell receptor beta chain is a study of blood T cell repertoires in COVID-19. At the level of the study: Some COVID-19 samples were acute and others convalescent; all came from the United States, Italy and Spain. Sample material is recorded as cDNA or gDNA derived from T cells, B-cell-depleted T cells, or PBMCs.

J gave up 1 base and V 4 bases, and 8 bases lay outside the gene matches. This CDR3 spans 16 amino acids. The germline V gene has CDR1 SEHNR and CDR2 FQNEAQ (reference sequence). Per the authors' pipeline: Amplification of reference gene primers provided the estimated nucleated cell counts. The assay was immunoSEQ multiplex PCR, and TCRdb's table has in-frame clones only and misses some. V and J calls and clone size are those listed in that table; D and trimming were worked out from the DNA. The sample consists of fewer than 350,000 clones, around 93% of them appearing once. It was within 2 weeks before study entry that exposed participants met a COVID-19 case. A few counts support this clone.

This sequence originates from a middle-aged man who had been exposed to COVID-19. V usage is TRBV7-9 and J usage is TRBJ2-7; 9 bases fit TRBD1. Sequencing input: PBMCs or T cells enriched from blood (not recorded which). The CDR3 is CASSSTTGTGSYEQYF. The CDR3, as DNA: TGTGCCAGCAGCTCGACCACCGGGACAGGGTCCTACGAGCAGTACTTC.